Below, one T cell receptor beta chain is given with its context. Its antigen is unidentified. This CDR3 is also generated by other DNA sequences in the sample. Repertoires were generated with immunoSEQ multiplex PCR, while TCRdb's copy carries only in-frame clones and drops some. Of 85,000 to 130,000 clones in the sample, more than 75% were seen once. The germline V gene has CDR1 SGHTA and CDR2 FQGNSA. The CDR3 consists of 18 residues. V dropped 4 bases and J dropped 3; count of bases not matched to a gene: 12. The sample originates from a study of radiotherapy plus CTLA-4 blockade in lung cancer. Overall study results and limits: Among reported predictors of response, early blood T cell clone dynamics with interferon-beta performed best. Radiotherapy with ipilimumab was followed by blood expansion of tumor-derived clones.

V and J are TRBV7-2 and TRBJ2-2, with 9 nucleotides matching TRBD2. The TCR originated in a human donor with non-small cell lung cancer that progressed on radiotherapy plus ipilimumab. Some clones in this sample may be carry-over from other donors' samples. Here the sequenced sample was peripheral blood, taken from a patient treated with radiotherapy plus ipilimumab. The CDR3: CASSYLGSAGGYTGELFF. The DNA of the CDR3 is TGTGCCAGCAGCTACTTAGGCTCAGCGGGGGGATACACCGGGGAGCTGTTTTTT.